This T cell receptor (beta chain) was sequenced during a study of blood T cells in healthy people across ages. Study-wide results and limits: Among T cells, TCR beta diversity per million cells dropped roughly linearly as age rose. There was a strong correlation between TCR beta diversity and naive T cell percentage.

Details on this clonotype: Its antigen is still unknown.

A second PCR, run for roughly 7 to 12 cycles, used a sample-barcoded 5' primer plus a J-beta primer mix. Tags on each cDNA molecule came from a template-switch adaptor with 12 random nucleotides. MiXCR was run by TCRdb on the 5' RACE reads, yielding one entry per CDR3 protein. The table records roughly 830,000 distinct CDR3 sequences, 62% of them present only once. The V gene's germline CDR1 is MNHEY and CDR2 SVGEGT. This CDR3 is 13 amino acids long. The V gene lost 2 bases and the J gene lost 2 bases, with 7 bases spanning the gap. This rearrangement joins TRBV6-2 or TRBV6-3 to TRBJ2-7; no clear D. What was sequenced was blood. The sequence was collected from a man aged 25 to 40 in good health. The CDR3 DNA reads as TGTGCCAGCAGTTACGAGTTTACCTACGAGCAGTACTTC. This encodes CASSYEFTYEQYF.